This entry lists 23 T cell receptor beta chains sequenced from one sample in a study of OX40 agonist ivuxolimab in advanced cancers. Here immunoSEQ multiplex PCR was the method, and the copy in TCRdb shows in-frame clones only, minus some. The sample lists 55,000 to 70,000 clones, about 83% seen once, with roughly 2.7% in the top ten. The source material was CD4+ or CD8+ T cells sorted from blood, sampled in a trial of the OX40 agonist ivuxolimab. The receptors come from an adult with an advanced solid tumor such as melanoma, head and neck, liver or kidney cancer.

The CDR3 sequence is CASSTRRPTDTQYF. CDR3 DNA: TGTGCCAGCAGCACCCGCCGCCCCACAGATACGCAGTATTTT. The chain combines TRBV7-9 with TRBJ2-3; D not resolved. Germline V gene data show CDR1 as SEHNR and CDR2 as FQNEAQ (reference sequence). CDR3 length: 14 amino acids. Deletions cut 5 bases from V and 2 bases from J, with 11 bases between.

The chain combines TRBV4-1 with TRBJ1-6; the match to TRBD1 covers 7 bases. The CDR3 is 14 residues long. The ends lost 1 base at V and 11 bases at J; junction bases unmatched: 5. Looked up from germline, CDR1 is MGHRA and CDR2 is YSYEKL. CDR3 nucleotides: TGCGCCAGCAGCCAAGCCCAGGGGGTCCCACCCCTCCACTTT. It encodes CASSQAQGVPPLHF.

The J gene is TRBJ1-6, the V gene TRBV7-2; D is ambiguous. This CDR3 is 17 amino acids long. Germline CDR1 reads SGHTA; CDR2 reads FQGNSA. Trimming stripped 1 base from V and 0 bases from J, with 10 bases between. CDR3 in amino acids: CASSLEAPFSYNSPLHF. The CDR3 DNA reads as TGTGCCAGCAGCTTAGAAGCTCCTTTCTCCTATAATTCACCCCTCCACTTT.

V is TRBV5-4 and J is TRBJ2-7; TRBD2 matches 9 bases. The V and J ends lost 3 bases and 3 bases, in that order; junction bases with no gene match: 7. Germline V CDR1 and CDR2: SGHNT, YYREEE (reference sequence). The CDR3 sequence is 15 residues long. The CDR3 reads CASSSSGGSFYEQYF. In DNA form, the CDR3 reads TGTGCCAGCAGCTCGAGCGGGGGGTCGTTCTACGAGCAGTACTTC.

Comments on this clone: The germline gene is not matched at one end of the junction; a read error may be the cause. The chain links TRBV7-7 to TRBJ2-1, with D perhaps matching TRBD2 (6 bases). Per the germline V gene, CDR1 is SSHAT and CDR2 is FNYEAQ (reference sequence). The CDR3 has 16 amino acids. The CDR3 is CASSPLGGAGYNEQFF. The CDR3 DNA is TGTGCTAGCAGCCCCCTTGGCGGGGCGGGGTACAATGAGCAGTTCTTC. Using reference TRBV7-7 and TRBJ2-1 for the parts outside the CDR3, the full variable domain is GAGVSQSPRYKVTKRGQDVTLRCDPISSHATLYWYQQALGQGPEFLTYFNYEAQPDKSGLPSDRFSAERPEGSISTLTIQRTEQRDSAMYRCASSPLGGAGYNEQFFGPGTRLTVL.

The CDR3 loop reads CASSARQSYEQYF. The CDR3 DNA follows: TGTGCCAGCAGCGCTCGACAGTCCTACGAGCAGTACTTC. The genes are TRBV11-2 and TRBJ2-7; D possibly corresponds to TRBD1 (5 bases). CDR1 is SGHAT, CDR2 FQNNGV, per germline. The length of the CDR3 is 13 residues. V lost 5 bases and J 1 base, leaving 9 bases between the germline ends.

The J gene is TRBJ1-5, the V gene TRBV5-1; the D gene is possibly TRBD1 (5 bases). CDR3 length equals 15 residues. The V and J ends lost 4 bases and 1 base respectively, with 12 bases between them. Germline V gene sequence: CDR1 SGHRS, CDR2 YFSETQ. This CDR3 is CASSHSGASNQPQHF. The CDR3 DNA is TGCGCCAGCAGCCATTCCGGGGCAAGCAATCAGCCCCAGCATTTT.

J is TRBJ2-5 and V is TRBV9; D perhaps matches TRBD1 (6 bases). The V gene lost 5 bases and the J gene lost 4 bases, with 9 bases spanning the gap. The CDR3 covers 12 residues. From germline, CDR1 is SGDLS and CDR2 YYNGEE. The CDR3 DNA reads as TGTGCCAGCAGTGGACAGACAGAGACCCAGTACTTC. Translating it yields CASSGQTETQYF.

This chain connects TRBV28 to TRBJ1-1; weak D call: TRBD1 (6 bases). This CDR3 contains 17 residues. In germline, CDR1 is MDHEN, CDR2 SYDVKM. Trimming cost V 3 bases and J 4 bases, with 21 bases left between them. This chain's CDR3 is CASSFASIGQKSTEAFF. For the CDR3, the DNA is TGTGCCAGCAGTTTTGCTTCAATTGGACAGAAAAGCACTGAAGCTTTCTTT.

This CDR3 reads CASSPSASRLNEQFF. For the CDR3, the DNA is TGTGCCAGCAGCCCCTCGGCTAGTCGGCTAAATGAGCAGTTCTTC. J is TRBJ2-1 and V is TRBV7-3; unclear D gene. This CDR3 is built from 15 residues. Germline CDR1 is SGHTA and CDR2 is FQGTGA. Trimming took off 5 bases at V and 7 bases at J, with 18 bases between the two ends.

This chain links TRBV29-1 with TRBJ1-1, with D hard to call. This CDR3 has 11 amino acids. The V gene's germline CDR1 is SQVTM and CDR2 ANQGSEA. V lost 3 bases and J lost 1, with 3 bases in between. CDR3 DNA sequence: TGCAGCGTTGACAGGAACACTGAAGCTTTCTTT. Translated, it gives CSVDRNTEAFF. The entire variable domain, with the rest obtained from reference TRBV29-1 and TRBJ1-1, is as follows: SAVISQKPSRDICQRGTSLTIQCQVDSQVTMMFWYRQQPGQSLTLIATANQGSEATYESGFVIDKFPISRPNLTFSTLTVSNMSPEDSSIYLCSVDRNTEAFFGQGTRLTVV.

The chain has TRBV9 and TRBJ2-2; the D is unclear. CDR1 and CDR2 from the germline V gene are SGDLS and YYNGEE. The ends were cut back, 2 bases at V and 2 bases at J, with 10 bases in the middle. This CDR3 has 15 amino acids. CDR3 protein: CASSVGPTNTGELFF. In DNA form, the CDR3 reads TGTGCCAGCAGCGTGGGTCCCACTAACACCGGGGAGCTGTTTTTT.

V usage is TRBV2 and J usage is TRBJ2-3; D unresolved. Germline lookup yields CDR1 SNHLY and CDR2 FYNNEI. Trimming stripped 6 bases from V and 2 bases from J, with 9 bases between. The CDR3 covers 13 residues. The CDR3 spells CASSPPFTDTQYF. For the CDR3, the DNA is TGTGCCAGCAGCCCTCCTTTCACAGATACGCAGTATTTT.

The gene calls are TRBV13 and TRBJ2-5; D is possibly TRBD1 (5 bases). This CDR3 is built from 14 residues. V lost 5 bases and J lost 0, with 10 bases in between. Germline lookup yields CDR1 PRHDT and CDR2 FYEKMQ (reference sequence). The CDR3 spells CASSPRQYQETQYF. CDR3 DNA: TGTGCCAGCAGCCCCCGACAGTACCAAGAGACCCAGTACTTC.

V is TRBV9 and J is TRBJ2-3; 12 bases align to TRBD2. This CDR3 spans 12 amino acids. Germline CDR1 reads SGDLS; CDR2 reads YYNGEE. V shed 3 bases, J shed 15 bases, and the junction held 5 bases outside the gene matches. The DNA for the CDR3 is TGTGCCAGCAGCGCTTCTAGCGGGGGGGAATATTTT. Its protein is CASSASSGGEYF.

The chain joins TRBV5-1 to TRBJ2-7; 8 bases line up with TRBD1. This CDR3 has 15 amino acids. The V gene's germline CDR1 is SGHRS and CDR2 YFSETQ. J lost 2 bases, V lost 0 bases, and 4 bases had no gene match. CDR3 coding DNA: TGCGCCAGCAGCTTGGGGACAGGGCGTACCTACGAGCAGTACTTC. Its translation: CASSLGTGRTYEQYF.

The gene calls are TRBV27 and TRBJ2-2; no reliable D call. The V gene lost 3 bases and the J gene lost 8 bases, with 16 bases spanning the gap. Germline V CDR1 and CDR2: MNHEY, SMNVEV (reference sequence). CDR3 length equals 15 residues. The CDR3 is CASSLEPLLGGELFF. The CDR3 DNA reads TGTGCCAGCAGTTTGGAACCGTTGTTGGGGGGGGAGCTGTTTTTT.

The V call is TRBV28, the J call TRBJ2-5; D may be TRBD2 (6 bases). CDR1 and CDR2 (germline): MDHEN, SYDVKM. CDR3 length equals 14 residues. Trimming cost V 3 bases and J 3 bases, with 11 bases left between them. The chain's CDR3 is CASSLGGKEETQYF. CDR3 DNA sequence: TGTGCCAGCAGTTTGGGCGGGAAGGAAGAGACCCAGTACTTC.

The CDR3 loop reads CSAATSLQFF. The CDR3 DNA reads TGCAGCGCGGCGACAAGCCTTCAGTTCTTC. This chain links TRBV29-1 with TRBJ2-1; D gene ambiguous. CDR1 is SQVTM and CDR2 is ANQGSEA in the germline V gene. Trimming left V 7 bases short and J 13 bases short, with 14 bases between. The CDR3 length is 10 residues.

This clone was picked up one time. The chain couples TRBV18 to TRBJ2-5; D may be TRBD2 (6 bases). V was trimmed by 3 bases and J by 6 bases, leaving 20 bases between them. Germline lookup yields CDR1 KGHSH and CDR2 LQKENI. This CDR3 has 16 amino acids. The CDR3 reads CASSPGRDSLLQTQYF. DNA for the CDR3: TGTGCCAGCTCACCCGGCCGGGACTCCCTTCTCCAGACCCAGTACTTC.

This clone was seen just once. Other DNA sequences within the sample encode an identical CDR3. The chain uses TRBV28 and TRBJ2-5; D is undetermined. Germline values: CDR1 MDHEN, CDR2 SYDVKM. V gave up 3 bases and J gave up 5 bases, with 4 bases separating them. The CDR3 has 11 residues. The CDR3 DNA reads TGTGCCAGCAGTTTGCGCGAGACCCAGTACTTC. This encodes CASSLRETQYF.

This chain connects TRBV27 to TRBJ2-5; weak D call: TRBD2 (5 bases). The V gene lost 5 bases and the J gene lost 5 bases, with 15 bases spanning the gap. Germline V gives CDR1 MNHEY, CDR2 SMNVEV (reference sequence). The CDR3 spans 14 residues. CDR3: CASSLGRRGETQYF. In nucleotides, the CDR3 is TGTGCCAGCAGTCTTGGTCGGCGAGGGGAGACCCAGTACTTC.

This chain connects TRBV4-2 to TRBJ1-4; D gene unclear. V lost 4 bases and J 0 bases, leaving 15 bases between the germline ends. The length of the CDR3 is 17 residues. Germline V gene lookup returns CDR1 LGHNA and CDR2 YNFKEQ. For the CDR3, the DNA is TGTGCCAGCAGCCCCTTCGCGTCGGAATCAACTAATGAAAAACTGTTTTTT. Amino acid sequence: CASSPFASESTNEKLFF.